Below are 5 T cell receptor beta chains sequenced from a single sample in a study of cytomegalovirus exposure and HLA in healthy donors. Use of 60 Vbeta and 13 Jbeta primers characterized the PCR. Sequenced by immunoSEQ multiplex PCR; TCRdb stores in-frame clones only, minus some. The top ten hold about 5% of the sample, which has roughly 100,000 clones, 76% seen once. Source material: PBMCs. Receptors were obtained from a woman between 18 and 29 years old in good health and CMV-seropositive.

The chain employs TRBV11-3 and TRBJ2-7; 10 bases agree with TRBD1. The germline gives CDR1 SGHNT, CDR2 YENEEA. The J segment lost 6 bases and the V segment lost 2 bases, leaving 4 bases of the junction unmatched. This CDR3 is built from 14 residues. The CDR3 DNA follows: TGTGCCAGCAGCTTAAGACAGGGGGCGGTCGAGCAGTACTTC. Translating it yields CASSLRQGAVEQYF.

J is TRBJ1-5 and V is TRBV30; D gene unclear. The CDR3 has 15 amino acids. CDR1 and CDR2 (germline): GTSNPN, SVGIG (reference sequence). V lost 2 bases, J lost 0 bases, and 11 bases lay in between. The CDR3 is CAWSTGIDSNQPQHF. CDR3 bases: TGTGCCTGGAGTACCGGTATTGATAGCAATCAGCCCCAGCATTTT.

The genes are TRBV11-2 and TRBJ2-3; D not certain. The CDR3 is 13 residues long. Trimming pared 5 bases from V and 4 bases from J, leaving 10 bases between. Germline CDR1 SGHAT, CDR2 FQNNGV. CDR3 nucleotides: TGTGCCAGCAGCCGGTTAGATCCAGATACGCAGTATTTT. This sequence encodes CASSRLDPDTQYF.

The chain recombines TRBV11-3 with TRBJ1-1; 8 nucleotides agree with TRBD1. Trimming cost V 0 bases and J 7 bases; bases outside gene matches: 10. The CDR3 is 16 residues long. CDR1 and CDR2 (germline): SGHNT, YENEEA. CDR3 DNA sequence: TGTGCCAGCAGCTTAGATGACTGGACAGGGAGAGATGAAGCTTTCTTT. This translates into CASSLDDWTGRDEAFF. Full variable domain (rest looked up from reference TRBV11-3 and TRBJ1-1): EAGVVQSPRYKIIEKKQPVAFWCNPISGHNTLYWYLQNLGQGPELLIRYENEEAVDDSQLPKDRFSAERLKGVDSTLKIQPAELGDSAVYLCASSLDDWTGRDEAFFGQGTRLTVV.

The table lists this clone with a count of one. The V and J genes are TRBV30 and TRBJ1-2, with D hard to call. The germline gives CDR1 GTSNPN, CDR2 SVGIG (reference sequence). The V and J ends lost 2 bases and 4 bases respectively, with 23 bases between them. This CDR3 spans 17 amino acids. The chain's CDR3 is CAWSSSFAGPGGYGYTF. The CDR3 nucleotides read TGTGCCTGGAGTTCCTCATTCGCGGGCCCCGGTGGCTATGGCTACACCTTC.